This TCR beta chain was identified in a study of T-cell reconstitution after alpha-beta-depleted transplantation in children. This clonotype was counted a few times. Using unique molecular identifiers, the investigators prepared the TCRbeta library. One entry per CDR3 protein results from TCRdb running MiXCR on the PCR reads. The data hold 490,000 or so distinct CDR3 sequences, with roughly an eighth observed a single time. Per germline, CDR1 LGHNA and CDR2 YSLEER. The CDR3 consists of 16 residues. Trimming removed 4 bases from V and 5 bases from J; junction bases left unmatched: 9. This chain connects TRBV4-3 to TRBJ2-3, with 10 bases fitting TRBD1. The sample in question was PBMCs from the stem cell graft donor, obtained from the stem cell graft. The receptor's source is a human donor who donated a stem cell graft to a child with combined immunodeficiency. CDR3: CASSPTLGTGEDTQYF. In DNA form, the CDR3 reads TGCGCCAGCAGCCCCACATTGGGGACAGGGGAAGATACGCAGTATTTT.